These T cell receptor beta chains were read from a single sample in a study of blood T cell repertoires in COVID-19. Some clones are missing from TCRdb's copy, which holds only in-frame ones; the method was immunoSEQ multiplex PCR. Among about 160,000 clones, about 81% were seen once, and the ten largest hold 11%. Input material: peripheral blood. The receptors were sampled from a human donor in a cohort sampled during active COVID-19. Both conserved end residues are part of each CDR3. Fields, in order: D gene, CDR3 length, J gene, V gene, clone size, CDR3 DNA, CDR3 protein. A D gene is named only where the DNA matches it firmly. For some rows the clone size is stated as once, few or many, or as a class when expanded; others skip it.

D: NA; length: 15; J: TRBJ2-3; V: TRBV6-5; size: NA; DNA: TGTGCCAGCAGTTATTTGGGAGTCGGCACAGATACGCAGTATTTT; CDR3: CASSYLGVGTDTQYF
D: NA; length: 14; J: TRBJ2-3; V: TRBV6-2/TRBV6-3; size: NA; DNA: TGTGCCAGCAGTGACACTAGTGTAACAGATACGCAGTATTTT; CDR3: CASSDTSVTDTQYF
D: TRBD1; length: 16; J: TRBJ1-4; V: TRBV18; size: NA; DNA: TGTGCCAGCTCACCGGACAGGGCGACCTTTTCTGAAAAACTGTTTTTT; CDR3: CASSPDRATFSEKLFF
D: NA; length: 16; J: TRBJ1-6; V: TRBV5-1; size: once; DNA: TGCGCCAGCAGCAGGGGGGCGGGGGCGTCGGATTCACCCCTCCACTTT; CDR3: CASSRGAGASDSPLHF
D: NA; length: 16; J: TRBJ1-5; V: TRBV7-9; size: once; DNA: TGTGCCAGCAGCCTAGGGCCGGAGGGTCTAGGTCAGCCCCAGCATTTT; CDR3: CASSLGPEGLGQPQHF
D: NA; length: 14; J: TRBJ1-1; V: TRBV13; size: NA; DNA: TGTGCCAGCAGCCCGGTGGGAGTCGACACTGAAGCTTTCTTT; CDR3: CASSPVGVDTEAFF
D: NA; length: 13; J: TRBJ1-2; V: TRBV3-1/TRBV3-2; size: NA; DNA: TGTGCCAGCAACACAGGGTCAAGCTATGGCTACACCTTC; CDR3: CASNTGSSYGYTF
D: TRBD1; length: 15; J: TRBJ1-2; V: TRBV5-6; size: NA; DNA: TGTGCCAGCAGCCCCCGACAGGGATTAAGCTATGGCTACACCTTC; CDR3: CASSPRQGLSYGYTF
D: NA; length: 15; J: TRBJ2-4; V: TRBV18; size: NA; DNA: TGTGCCAGCTCACCTGCCGGGAGACCCAAAAACATTCAGTACTTC; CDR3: CASSPAGRPKNIQYF
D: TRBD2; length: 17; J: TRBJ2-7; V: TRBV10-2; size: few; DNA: TGCGCCAGCAGTGAGGCTAGCGGGGGGGCTTCTGCCTACGAGCAGTACTTC; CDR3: CASSEASGGASAYEQYF
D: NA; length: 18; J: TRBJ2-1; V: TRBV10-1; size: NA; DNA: TGCGCCAGCAGTGAGCTCGCCGCAGTGGGGGGCTCCTACAATGAGCAGTTCTTC; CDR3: CASSELAAVGGSYNEQFF
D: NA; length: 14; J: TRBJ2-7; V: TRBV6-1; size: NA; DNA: TGTGCCAGCAGTGAAGTGAGACAGTCCTACGAGCAGTACTTC; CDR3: CASSEVRQSYEQYF
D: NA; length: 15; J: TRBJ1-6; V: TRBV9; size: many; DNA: TGTGCCAGCAGCGTAAAAGATTGGGGGCTTTCACCCCTCCACTTT; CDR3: CASSVKDWGLSPLHF
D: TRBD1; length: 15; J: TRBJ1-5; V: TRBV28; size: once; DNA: TGTGCCAGCAGCCCAGGGGGCGGTAGCAATCAGCCCCAGCATTTT; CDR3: CASSPGGGSNQPQHF
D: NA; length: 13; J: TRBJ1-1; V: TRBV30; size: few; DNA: TGTGCCTGGAGTGTTAACAGGAACACTGAAGCTTTCTTT; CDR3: CAWSVNRNTEAFF
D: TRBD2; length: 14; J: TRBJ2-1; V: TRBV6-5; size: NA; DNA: TGTGCCAGCATTCGGCGGGAGACTGACAATGAGCAGTTCTTC; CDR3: CASIRRETDNEQFF
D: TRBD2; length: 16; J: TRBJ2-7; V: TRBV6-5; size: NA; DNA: TGTGCCAGCAGTTACAGATTGACTAGCGGGCCCTACGAGCAGTACTTC; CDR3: CASSYRLTSGPYEQYF
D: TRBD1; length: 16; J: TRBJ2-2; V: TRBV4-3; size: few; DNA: TGCGCCAGCAGCCACAGACAGGGCCCCAGCACCGGGGAGCTGTTTTTT; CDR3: CASSHRQGPSTGELFF
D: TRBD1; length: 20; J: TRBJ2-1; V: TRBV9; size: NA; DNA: TGTGCCAGCAGCGCCCGAACAGGGGGCCTGCGCGGGAGTTCCTACAATGAGCAGTTCTTC; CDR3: CASSARTGGLRGSSYNEQFF
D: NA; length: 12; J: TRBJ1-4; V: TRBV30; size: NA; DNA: TGTGCCCTCCCTTTGGCCGGGGAAAAACTGTTTTTT; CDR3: CALPLAGEKLFF
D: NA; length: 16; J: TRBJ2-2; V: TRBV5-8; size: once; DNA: TGTGCCAGCAGGCATGGACAGAATCTAAACACCGGGGAGCTGTTTTTT; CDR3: CASRHGQNLNTGELFF
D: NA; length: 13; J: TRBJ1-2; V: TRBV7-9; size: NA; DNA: TGTGCCAGCAGCTTAGCGGCGATAGCGGGCTACACCTTC; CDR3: CASSLAAIAGYTF
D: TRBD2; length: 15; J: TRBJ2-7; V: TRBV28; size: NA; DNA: TGTGCCAGCAGCCGTGGGACTAGCGAGACCTACGAGCAGTACTTC; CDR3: CASSRGTSETYEQYF
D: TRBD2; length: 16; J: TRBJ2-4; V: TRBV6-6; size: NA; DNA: TGTGCCAGCAGTTACGGGAGGGGCCAGGAGGAAAACATTCAGTACTTC; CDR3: CASSYGRGQEENIQYF
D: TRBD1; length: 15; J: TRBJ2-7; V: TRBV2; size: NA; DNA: TGTGCCAGCAGTGTTTCGACAGGGATTACCTACGAGCAGTACTTC; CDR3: CASSVSTGITYEQYF
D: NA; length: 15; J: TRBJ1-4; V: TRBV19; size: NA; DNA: TGTGCCAGTAAGGGAGGCAGCTCGACTAATGAAAAACTGTTTTTT; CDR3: CASKGGSSTNEKLFF
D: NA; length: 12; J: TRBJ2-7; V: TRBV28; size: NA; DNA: TGTGCCAGCAGCTGGGGCCAAGGCGAGCAGTACTTC; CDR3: CASSWGQGEQYF
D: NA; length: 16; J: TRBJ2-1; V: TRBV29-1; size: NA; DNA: TGCAGCGTTGAAGATGCGGGACTCAGCTCCTACAATGAGCAGTTCTTC; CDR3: CSVEDAGLSSYNEQFF
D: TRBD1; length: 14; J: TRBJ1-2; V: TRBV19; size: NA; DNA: TGTGCCAGTAGTACTAGGACAGGGGTCGGTGGCTACACCTTC; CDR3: CASSTRTGVGGYTF
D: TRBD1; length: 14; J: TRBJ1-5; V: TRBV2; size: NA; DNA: TGTGCCAGCCGGGGACAGCCCACAACCCAGCCCCAGCATTTT; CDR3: CASRGQPTTQPQHF
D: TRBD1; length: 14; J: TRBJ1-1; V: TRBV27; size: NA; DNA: TGTGCCAGCAGTTTTCGCCAGGGGGGCACTGAAGCTTTCTTT; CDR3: CASSFRQGGTEAFF
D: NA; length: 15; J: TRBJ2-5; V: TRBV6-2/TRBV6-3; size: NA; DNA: TGTGCCAGCAGTTGGGAACTAGCAGTCAGCGGGACCCAGTACTTC; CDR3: CASSWELAVSGTQYF
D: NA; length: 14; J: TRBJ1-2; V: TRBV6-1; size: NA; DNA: TGTGCCAGCAGTGAACGGAGGGAGAGCTATGGCTACACCTTC; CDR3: CASSERRESYGYTF
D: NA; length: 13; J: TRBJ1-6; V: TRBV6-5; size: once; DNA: TGTGCCAGCAGCCCCCCCGGGAATTCACCCCTCCACTTT; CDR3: CASSPPGNSPLHF
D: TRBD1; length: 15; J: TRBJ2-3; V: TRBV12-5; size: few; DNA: TGTGCTAGTGGCTTTCAACAGGGGCCCTTGGATACGCAGTATTTT; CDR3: CASGFQQGPLDTQYF
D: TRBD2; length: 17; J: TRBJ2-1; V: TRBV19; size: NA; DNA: TGTGCCAGTAGTATAGATCGTATTAGCGGGACCCACAATGAGCAGTTCTTC; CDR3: CASSIDRISGTHNEQFF
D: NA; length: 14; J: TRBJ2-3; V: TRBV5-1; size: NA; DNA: TGCGCCAGCAGCTTGGTCAGCGACACAGATACGCAGTATTTT; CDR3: CASSLVSDTDTQYF
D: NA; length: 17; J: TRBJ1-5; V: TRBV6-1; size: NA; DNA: TGTGCCAGCAGTGTGTTCGGGGAAGGATTAAGCAATCAGCCCCAGCATTTT; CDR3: CASSVFGEGLSNQPQHF
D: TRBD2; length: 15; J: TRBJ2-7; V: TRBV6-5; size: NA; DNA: TGTGCCAGCAGTTACGTCAGCGGGGGGCAAGGCGAGCAGTACTTC; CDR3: CASSYVSGGQGEQYF
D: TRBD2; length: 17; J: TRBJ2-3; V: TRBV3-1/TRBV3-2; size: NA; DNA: TGTGCCAGCAGCAACCGACTAGCGGGGGGGTTTACAGATACGCAGTATTTT; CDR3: CASSNRLAGGFTDTQYF
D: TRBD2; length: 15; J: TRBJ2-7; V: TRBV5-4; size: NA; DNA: TGTGCCAGCAGCACACCCTCGGGAGGGCCTGCCGAGCAGTACTTC; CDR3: CASSTPSGGPAEQYF
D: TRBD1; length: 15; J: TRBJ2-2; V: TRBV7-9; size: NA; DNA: TGTGCCAGCAACTCGTGGGACAGGGGTACCGGGGAGCTGTTTTTT; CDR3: CASNSWDRGTGELFF
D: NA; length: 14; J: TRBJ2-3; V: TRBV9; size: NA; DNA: TGTGCCAGCAGCGTAAGATCGGGGATAGATACGCAGTATTTT; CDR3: CASSVRSGIDTQYF
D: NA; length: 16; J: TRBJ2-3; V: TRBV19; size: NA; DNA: TGTGCCAGTACCTTTAGCCCGGGACTGGGGAGAGATACGCAGTATTTT; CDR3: CASTFSPGLGRDTQYF